This TCR beta chain emerged from a study of blood T cell repertoires in COVID-19. Produced via immunoSEQ multiplex PCR; TCRdb's table is partial and in-frame only. The repertoire includes some 400,000 clones, around 87% of them detected once, and 8% to 13% sits in the top ten. In its sample, this clone was seen a few times. The CDR3 spans 15 residues. CDR1 and CDR2 (germline): MNHEY, SVGAGI. V lost 7 bases, J lost 6 bases, and 22 bases lay in between. The genes are TRBV6-5 and TRBJ2-7; possible D gene TRBD2, 6 bases. The TCR originated in a woman aged 25 to 39 with COVID-19, enrolled during active disease. The material sequenced was peripheral blood. The DNA of the CDR3 is TGTGCCAGCACCGTATCAGGCGGGGCTTACTTCGAGCAGTACTTC. This translates into CASTVSGGAYFEQYF.